The rows below give T cell receptor beta chains drawn from one sample of a study of T cells of healthy individuals. TCRdb called the 5' RACE reads again in MiXCR, with one record for every CDR3 protein. The sample holds 65,000 to 95,000 distinct CDR3 sequences; about 5% are singletons and the top ten take roughly 7.5%. These TCRs come from a female donor in good health. Both conserved end residues are part of each CDR3. A D gene is named only where the DNA matches it firmly. A clone size is listed for some rows: how often the clone was seen (once, few, many), or a class if it is expanded.

v_gene,d_gene,j_gene,abundance,CDR3aa,CDR3nt
TRBV20-1,TRBD1,TRBJ1-1,many,CSASRQGGTEAFF,TGCAGTGCTAGTAGGCAGGGGGGGACTGAAGCTTTCTTT
TRBV20-1,TRBD2,TRBJ2-1,many,CSAGEGNEQFF,TGCAGTGCCGGGGAGGGGAATGAGCAGTTCTTC
TRBV7-2,.,TRBJ1-2,few,CASSLVQNANYGYTF,TGTGCCAGCAGCTTAGTTCAGAATGCTAACTATGGCTACACCTTC
TRBV7-3,.,TRBJ1-1,many,CASSLRKGGTEAFF,TGTGCCAGCAGCTTAAGGAAGGGGGGGACTGAAGCTTTCTTT
TRBV29-1,.,TRBJ1-1,many,CSVVLRTANTEAFF,TGCAGCGTCGTCCTGAGGACGGCGAACACTGAAGCTTTCTTT
TRBV6-5,.,TRBJ1-3,few,CASSGEDAISGNTIYF,TGTGCCAGCAGCGGAGAGGACGCCATCTCTGGAAACACCATATATTTT
TRBV28,TRBD1,TRBJ1-2,many,CASSIQGADIYGYTF,TGTGCCAGCAGTATACAGGGGGCGGACATCTATGGCTACACCTTC
TRBV6-2/TRBV6-3,.,TRBJ2-1,many,CASSYSIATNNEQFF,TGTGCCAGCAGTTACTCGATAGCGACCAACAATGAGCAGTTCTTC
TRBV6-5,.,TRBJ1-5,many,CASSSTVVASNQPQHF,TGTGCCAGCAGCTCCACGGTAGTAGCTAGCAATCAGCCCCAGCATTTT
TRBV3-1,.,TRBJ2-1,.,CASSLQSRKDLLSYNEQFF,TGTGCCAGCAGCCTCCAAAGTCGAAAAGATCTCTTATCCTACAATGAGCAGTTCTTC
TRBV2,.,TRBJ2-4,many,CASSGEQLAKNIQYF,TGTGCCAGCAGTGGGGAGCAACTAGCCAAAAACATTCAGTACTTC
TRBV7-9,.,TRBJ2-5,many,CASSIPQGQETQYF,TGTGCCAGCAGCATACCACAGGGCCAAGAGACCCAGTACTTC
TRBV24-1,TRBD2,TRBJ2-1,.,CATSDRSGRASNEQFF,TGTGCCACCAGTGATCGTAGCGGGAGGGCTTCTAATGAGCAGTTCTTC
TRBV28,.,TRBJ2-5,few,CASQTIPETQYF,TGTGCCAGCCAAACTATCCCGGAGACCCAGTACTTC
TRBV7-9,TRBD2,TRBJ2-1,.,CASSLAREGSEQFF,TGTGCCAGCAGCTTAGCCCGGGAGGGAAGTGAGCAGTTCTTC
TRBV20-1,TRBD1,TRBJ1-2,many,CSARLSTGVYGYTF,TGCAGTGCTAGACTTTCGACAGGGGTCTATGGCTACACCTTC
TRBV4-3,.,TRBJ1-1,.,CTSSQDMGGGEAFF,TGCACCAGCAGCCAAGATATGGGGGGCGGTGAAGCTTTCTTT
TRBV6-2/TRBV6-3,TRBD1,TRBJ2-5,many,CASNSPGQGAVSQYF,TGTGCCAGCAACTCGCCGGGACAGGGGGCTGTCTCCCAGTACTTC
TRBV5-1,.,TRBJ2-2,many,CASNQDANTGELFF,TGCGCCAGCAATCAGGACGCGAACACCGGGGAGCTGTTTTTT
TRBV28,TRBD2,TRBJ2-2,many,CASSQWTSGTGELFF,TGTGCCAGCAGTCAATGGACTAGCGGCACCGGGGAGCTGTTTTTT
TRBV9,.,TRBJ2-7,.,CASSVDSGPYEQYF,TGTGCCAGCAGCGTAGACAGCGGTCCCTACGAGCAGTACTTC
TRBV4-1,.,TRBJ2-7,many,CATSTDTTYEQYF,TGCGCCACCTCAACGGATACCACGTACGAGCAGTACTTC
TRBV19,.,TRBJ2-2,many,CASSIERESAGELFF,TGTGCCAGTAGTATAGAGAGGGAGTCGGCCGGGGAGCTGTTTTTT
TRBV6-2/TRBV6-3,.,TRBJ2-7,many,CASSSDRNYEQYF,TGTGCCAGCAGTTCCGACAGGAATTACGAGCAGTACTTC
TRBV2,TRBD1,TRBJ2-6,many,CASSVHRGPGANVLTF,TGTGCCAGCAGTGTCCACAGGGGACCTGGGGCCAACGTCCTGACTTTC
TRBV4-1,.,TRBJ1-4,.,CASSQVRGSILFF,TGCGCCAGCAGCCAAGTTCGGGGAAGCATACTGTTTTTT
TRBV28,TRBD2,TRBJ2-7,.,CASSFSGIYEQYF,TGTGCCAGCAGTTTCAGCGGGATCTACGAGCAGTACTTC
TRBV5-4,TRBD2,TRBJ2-1,.,CASSSGLAVNEQFF,TGTGCCAGCAGCTCGGGACTAGCGGTTAATGAGCAGTTCTTC
TRBV7-2,.,TRBJ2-7,many,CASSLPPREGGYEQYF,TGTGCCAGCAGCTTGCCACCCCGAGAGGGAGGCTACGAGCAGTACTTC
TRBV19,.,TRBJ2-1,few,CATNPRGLRACEQFF,TGTGCCACAAACCCGAGGGGACTCCGGGCCTGTGAGCAGTTCTTC
TRBV6-5,.,TRBJ1-1,few,CASSYGQYGTEAFF,TGTGCCAGCAGTTACGGACAGTACGGCACTGAAGCTTTCTTT
TRBV7-9,TRBD1,TRBJ1-3,.,CASSLAGTVLIGNTIYF,TGTGCCAGCAGCTTAGCCGGGACAGTGTTAATCGGAAACACCATATATTTT
TRBV6-6,.,TRBJ2-1,many,CASSDSYNEQFF,TGTGCCAGCAGTGACTCCTACAATGAGCAGTTCTTC
TRBV3-1,.,TRBJ2-1,many,CASSLTTRYNEQFF,TGTGCCAGCAGCCTAACGACGCGGTACAATGAGCAGTTCTTC
TRBV5-5,.,TRBJ2-2,many,CASSLSTENTGELFF,TGTGCCAGCAGCTTGTCCACAGAGAACACCGGGGAGCTGTTTTTT
TRBV6-2/TRBV6-3,.,TRBJ1-1,.,CASSYVGRRNTEAFF,TGTGCCAGCAGTTATGTGGGACGCAGGAACACTGAAGCTTTCTTT
TRBV5-1,.,TRBJ1-4,.,CASSPSNKGEKLFF,TGCGCCAGCAGCCCTAGTAACAAGGGGGAAAAACTGTTTTTT
TRBV30,.,TRBJ1-3,.,CAWSLGNTIYF,TGTGCCTGGAGCCTGGGAAACACCATATATTTT
TRBV6-2/TRBV6-3,TRBD1,TRBJ1-1,many,CASNRQGTEAFF,TGTGCCAGCAATCGACAGGGGACTGAAGCTTTCTTT
TRBV6-5,.,TRBJ1-6,many,CASSPGKVFPLHF,TGTGCCAGCAGCCCCGGGAAAGTTTTTCCCCTCCACTTT
TRBV10-2,.,TRBJ1-3,many,CATLPNRVSGNTIYF,TGCGCCACCCTTCCAAACAGGGTCTCCGGAAACACCATATATTTT
TRBV7-2,.,TRBJ1-3,.,CASSLWEAKGNTIYF,TGTGCCAGCAGCTTATGGGAGGCGAAGGGAAACACCATATATTTT
TRBV29-1,TRBD1,TRBJ1-5,few,CSVVWQGVANQPQHF,TGCAGCGTTGTCTGGCAGGGGGTTGCCAATCAGCCCCAGCATTTT
TRBV19,.,TRBJ2-3,few,CASSIGRNTDTQYF,TGTGCCAGTAGTATAGGACGGAACACAGATACGCAGTATTTT
TRBV5-1,TRBD2,TRBJ2-1,few,CASSLGTGTSGGYEQFF,TGCGCCAGCAGCTTGGGGACCGGGACTAGCGGGGGCTATGAGCAGTTCTTC
TRBV4-3,TRBD1,TRBJ2-5,many,CASSQIRTGGAETQYF,TGCGCCAGCAGCCAAATACGGACAGGGGGCGCGGAGACCCAGTACTTC
TRBV25-1,TRBD1,TRBJ1-3,.,CASSRAGGSGNTIYF,TGTGCCAGCAGTCGGGCAGGGGGCTCTGGAAACACCATATATTTT
TRBV27,.,TRBJ2-7,many,CATRGMAEGEQYF,TGTGCCACCCGGGGTATGGCAGAGGGGGAGCAGTACTTC
TRBV29-1,.,TRBJ2-5,many,CSVVPGDLQETQYF,TGCAGCGTTGTCCCGGGTGATCTCCAAGAGACCCAGTACTTC
TRBV2,TRBD1,TRBJ1-1,many,CASSRTPGQGTEAFF,TGTGCCAGCAGTCGTACGCCGGGACAGGGTACTGAAGCTTTCTTT